The present TCR beta chain was sequenced within a study of healthy donors' naive CD4 and CD8 T cells. Whole-study context: Donors came from three age groups: 20-25, 40-50 and 60-70 years. Findings of the study overall: Alpha and beta chains were sequenced in bulk without pairing. Naive CD4+ and CD8+ cells reportedly differed in usage of most V and J genes.

Note on this clonotype: What it binds is not known.

CD4+CD8-CD45RO-CD45RA+ cells were naive CD4+; CD8+CD4-CD45RA+CD27bright cells were naive CD8+. Starting from about 0.45 ug of total RNA, TCR libraries were made with linear amplification. TCRdb itself ran the reads through MiXCR, one entry per CDR3 protein. The top ten clones hold more than 2% of a sample with 180,000 or so distinct CDR3 sequences, around 80% of them seen once. V gave up 2 bases and J gave up 5 bases; unmatched junction bases: 5. CDR1 and CDR2 (germline): DFQATT, SNEGSKA (reference sequence). The CDR3 is 16 amino acids. This clonotype originated in a pool of human donors in good health; the sample pools cells from several healthy donors. Sequences were obtained from naive CD4+ and CD8+ T cells sorted from blood, pooled from several donors. J is TRBJ2-1 and V is TRBV20-1; the match to TRBD2 covers 14 bases. CDR3 residues: CSARKTSGRVDNEQFF. CDR3 nucleotides: TGCAGTGCTAGAAAGACTAGCGGGAGGGTTGACAATGAGCAGTTCTTC.